The 12 T cell receptor beta chains below were found in one sample sequenced in a study of T-cell memory formation after mild COVID-19 (dated by TCRdb to the early 2020s). Library generation was performed with 5' RACE. TCRdb shows the sequencer as Illumina NovaSeq 6000. TCRdb reanalyzed the raw reads on its own, using fastp at Q25 for trimming and MiXCR for clone calling, and kept in-frame beta chains. Each entry merges the rows of one CDR3 protein and shows their most common DNA and genes. Across this sample there are 15,000 to 20,000 distinct CDR3 sequences, with more than 20% seen only once. The leading ten clones occupy around 56% of the sample. Sample: PBMCs or a T cell subset sorted from them (not recorded which). The receptors were sampled from a man younger than 30 who had mild COVID-19 (a few samples of this study predate the infection). The sample titles of this study are shuffled in the database, so cell type and time point are left out; the donor was told from shared clones.

The chain has TRBV12-3 or TRBV12-4 and TRBJ2-2; D possibly corresponds to TRBD1 (5 bases). The V end lost 6 bases, the J end lost 5 bases, and 7 bases lay between the germline ends. The CDR3 totals 12 residues. CDR3 sequence reads: CASSQGTGELFF. As DNA, the CDR3 is TGTGCCAGCAGCCAGGGAACCGGGGAGCTGTTTTTT.

This clonotype was counted many times. The genes are TRBV7-3 and TRBJ2-2; D tentatively reads TRBD1 or TRBD2 (5 bases each). The CDR3 has 17 residues. Germline-derived CDR1 and CDR2 are SGHTA and FQGTGA. V was trimmed by 2 bases and J by 4 bases, leaving 17 bases between them. The DNA of the CDR3 is TGTGCCAGCAGCTTAGTGGGGACGGCGATTAGCACCGGGGAGCTGTTTTTT. This codes for CASSLVGTAISTGELFF.

This clonotype was seen at least ten times. The CDR3 reads CASSYNSPNTEAFF. The CDR3 nucleotides read TGTGCCAGCAGTTACAACTCCCCGAACACTGAAGCTTTCTTT. This chain uses TRBV6-5 with TRBJ1-1; D uncertain. The V gene's germline CDR1 is MNHEY and CDR2 SVGAGI. The CDR3 is 14 amino acids. V dropped 2 bases and J dropped 1 base, with 8 bases sitting between them.

This clonotype was detected a few times. V and J are TRBV7-6 and TRBJ2-1; D tentatively fits TRBD1 or TRBD2 (5 bases each). V lost 5 bases and J lost 9, with 23 bases in between. This CDR3 has 16 residues. Germline values: CDR1 SGHVS, CDR2 FNYEAQ. CDR3 residues: CASSANVGERSSEQFF. CDR3 coding DNA: TGTGCCAGCAGCGCCAACGTGGGGGAAAGGTCCTCTGAGCAGTTCTTC.

This clonotype was picked up many times. The chain has TRBV5-1 and TRBJ2-7; 7 bases align to TRBD1. Germline CDR1 is SGHRS and CDR2 is YFSETQ. V dropped 2 bases and J dropped 1; count of bases not matched to a gene: 3. This CDR3 comprises 14 residues. CDR3 residues: CASSLYRGSYEQYV. The CDR3 DNA reads TGCGCCAGCAGCTTATACAGGGGTTCCTACGAGCAGTACGTC.

The chain uses TRBV7-2 and TRBJ2-7; D not certain. The CDR3 has 13 residues. CDR1 and CDR2 (germline): SGHTA, FQGNSA. With 6 bases removed from V and 6 bases from J, the gap between germline ends came to 15 bases. The CDR3, as DNA: TGTGCCAGCAGTGAAGGCCCCCTTTCCGAGCAGTACGTC. Protein sequence: CASSEGPLSEQYV.

About this clonotype: A much more abundant neighbour one base away suggests this may be a read error. The CDR3 reads CAIIDGGQETQYF. Here the CDR3 DNA reads TGTGCCATCATTGACGGCGGACAAGAGACCCAGTACTTC. The chain employs TRBV10-3 and TRBJ2-5; no reliable D call. This CDR3 spans 13 amino acids. CDR1 ENHRY and CDR2 SYGVKD come from the germline V gene. Trimming shortened V by 7 bases and J by 2 bases, and 11 bases separated the two germline ends.

CDR3 protein: CASSREDRGRYEQYF. The DNA of the CDR3 is TGCGCCAGCAGCCGAGAGGACAGGGGGCGATACGAGCAGTACTTC. The V gene is TRBV4-1, the J gene TRBJ2-7, with TRBD1 identical over 11 bases. Losses at the gene ends were 4 bases for V and 4 bases for J; bases not matched to a gene: 6. CDR1 and CDR2 (germline): MGHRA, YSYEKL. The CDR3 loop spans 15 amino acids.

The chain links TRBV12-3 or TRBV12-4 to TRBJ2-1; 7 bases line up with TRBD2. This CDR3 has 13 amino acids. J was trimmed by 8 bases and V by 8 bases; bases with no gene match: 9. The CDR3 DNA reads as TGTGCCAGCCTGGGGCTAGCGGTTGATGAGCAGTTCTTC. Translating it yields CASLGLAVDEQFF.

In this sample, this clonotype turned up many times. The chain combines TRBV12-3 or TRBV12-4 with TRBJ2-5; TRBD1 agrees at 9 bases. This CDR3 has 14 amino acids. Losses at the gene ends were 6 bases for V and 5 bases for J; bases not matched to a gene: 7. CDR3 coding DNA: TGTGCCAGCAGGGGGGACAGGGCCCCGGAGACCCAGTACTTC. Amino acids: CASRGDRAPETQYF.

This clonotype was seen at least ten times. V gene TRBV4-1 combines with J gene TRBJ1-5; tentative D call: TRBD1 (5 bases). This CDR3 has 16 amino acids. V was trimmed by 2 bases and J by 5 bases, leaving 16 bases between them. Germline V gives CDR1 MGHRA, CDR2 YSYEKL. The CDR3 loop is CASSQTRGHSDQPQHF. CDR3 nucleotides: TGCGCCAGCAGCCAAACCCGGGGCCATTCCGATCAGCCCCAGCATTTT.

The sample holds a few counts of this clonotype. V gene TRBV7-2 combines with J gene TRBJ2-3; D ambiguous. The V end lost 0 bases, the J end lost 6 bases, and 7 bases lay between the germline ends. This CDR3 has 13 residues. CDR1 is SGHTA, CDR2 FQGNSA, per germline. The CDR3 nucleotides are TGTGCCAGCAGCTTAGCGAGTATGGATACGCAGTATTTT. As protein: CASSLASMDTQYF.